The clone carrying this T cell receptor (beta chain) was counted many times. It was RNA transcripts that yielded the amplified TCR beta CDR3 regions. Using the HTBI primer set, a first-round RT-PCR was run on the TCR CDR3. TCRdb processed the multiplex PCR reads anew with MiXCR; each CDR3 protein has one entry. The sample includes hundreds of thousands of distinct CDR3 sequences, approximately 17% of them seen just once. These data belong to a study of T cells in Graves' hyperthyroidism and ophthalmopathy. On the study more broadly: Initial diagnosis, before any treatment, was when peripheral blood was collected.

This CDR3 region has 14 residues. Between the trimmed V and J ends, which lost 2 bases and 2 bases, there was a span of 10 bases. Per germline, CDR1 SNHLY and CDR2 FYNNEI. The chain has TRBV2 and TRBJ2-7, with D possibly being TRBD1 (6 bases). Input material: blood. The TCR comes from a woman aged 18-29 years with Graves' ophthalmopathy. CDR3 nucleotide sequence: TGTGCCAGCAGTGAACCCAGGGGTGCCTACGAGCAGTACTTC. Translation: CASSEPRGAYEQYF. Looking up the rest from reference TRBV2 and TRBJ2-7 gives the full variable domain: EPEVTQTPSHQVTQMGQEVILRCVPISNHLYFYWYRQILGQKVEFLVSFYNNEISEKSEIFDDQFSVERPDGSNFTLKIRSTKLEDSAMYFCASSEPRGAYEQYFGPGTRLTVT.